Listed below are T cell receptor beta chains from one sample, sequenced in a study of CD8+ T cells in alopecia areata. The assay was immunoSEQ multiplex PCR, and TCRdb's table has in-frame clones only and misses some. The data show about 120,000 clones, with more than 45% seen just once and roughly 0.45% held by the top ten. The sample in question was CD4+ T cells sorted from blood, obtained at week 4, from a patient treated with tofacitinib. These receptors were obtained from a human donor with alopecia areata. Both conserved end residues are part of each CDR3. D genes are given only for firm matches. Only part of the rows carry a size: once, few, many, or a class if the clone is expanded.

J gene: TRBJ2-3
V gene: TRBV30
clone size: .
D gene: TRBD1
CDR3 DNA: TGTGCCTGGAGTGTTTCATCGCGCAGGGGGGATACGCAGTATTTT
CDR3 protein: CAWSVSSRRGDTQYF

J gene: TRBJ2-7
V gene: TRBV18
clone size: few
D gene: TRBD2
CDR3 DNA: TGTGCCAGCTCACCTCCGGGACTAGCGCTCTACGAGCAGTACTTC
CDR3 protein: CASSPPGLALYEQYF

J gene: TRBJ2-1
V gene: TRBV2
clone size: .
D gene: .
CDR3 DNA: TGTGCCAGCAGTGAACCCAATGAGCAGTTCTTC
CDR3 protein: CASSEPNEQFF

J gene: TRBJ1-4
V gene: TRBV30
clone size: once
D gene: .
CDR3 DNA: TGTGCCTGGGCTGAGCTGAATGAAAAACTGTTTTTT
CDR3 protein: CAWAELNEKLFF

J gene: TRBJ2-5
V gene: TRBV5-1
clone size: few
D gene: .
CDR3 DNA: TGCGCCAGCAGTTTGGACGGGAGAGGGGGGACCCAGTACTTC
CDR3 protein: CASSLDGRGGTQYF

J gene: TRBJ2-7
V gene: TRBV5-1
clone size: .
D gene: .
CDR3 DNA: TGCGCCAGCAGTTCGACAACTCAGGGGCCCTTCAGCTCCTACGAGCAGTACTTC
CDR3 protein: CASSSTTQGPFSSYEQYF

J gene: TRBJ1-2
V gene: TRBV6-5
clone size: .
D gene: TRBD1
CDR3 DNA: TGTGCCAGCAGTTCACCGGGACAGGGCGTTTATGGCTACACCTTC
CDR3 protein: CASSSPGQGVYGYTF

J gene: TRBJ2-5
V gene: TRBV2
clone size: .
D gene: .
CDR3 DNA: TGTGCCAGCAGTGAATCGACGGTTCAAGAGACCCAGTACTTC
CDR3 protein: CASSESTVQETQYF

J gene: TRBJ1-1
V gene: TRBV29-1
clone size: .
D gene: .
CDR3 DNA: TGCAGCGTTGTGAGGCAGGCAAACACTGAAGCTTTCTTT
CDR3 protein: CSVVRQANTEAFF

J gene: TRBJ1-1
V gene: TRBV16
clone size: .
D gene: .
CDR3 DNA: TGTGCCAGCAGCCGGGAAGGGGATATGAACACTGAAGCTTTCTTT
CDR3 protein: CASSREGDMNTEAFF

J gene: TRBJ2-6
V gene: TRBV5-6
clone size: few
D gene: .
CDR3 DNA: TGTGCCAGCAGCTTGGGACACGGGGCCAACGTCCTGACTTTC
CDR3 protein: CASSLGHGANVLTF

J gene: TRBJ2-3
V gene: TRBV29-1
clone size: .
D gene: .
CDR3 DNA: TGCAGCGTTGGATACCCGCAGCGCACAGATACGCAGTATTTT
CDR3 protein: CSVGYPQRTDTQYF